A selection of T cell receptor beta chains follows, all from one sample in a study of control samples from healthy donors and cancer patients. Produced via immunoSEQ multiplex PCR; TCRdb's table is partial and in-frame only. This table holds about 150,000 clones, roughly 93% found once. Sequenced sample: blood. These receptors were taken from a man aged 18 to 30 in good health. Both conserved end residues are part of each CDR3. A D gene is named only where the DNA matches it firmly. Some rows have no size entry. The others give once, few or many, or a class for an expanded clone.

D: -
size: -
J: TRBJ2-5
V: TRBV7-9
DNA: TGTGCCAGCAGCTTAGCGGGGAAAGAGACCCAGTACTTC
CDR3: CASSLAGKETQYF

D: -
size: -
J: TRBJ1-3
V: TRBV19
DNA: TGTGCCAGTAGTGACCCGCCATCTTGGAGCTCTGGAAACACCATATATTTT
CDR3: CASSDPPSWSSGNTIYF

D: -
size: -
J: TRBJ2-5
V: TRBV7-8
DNA: TGTGCCAGCAGCTTAACAGGGGGCACCCTAGCGGGAGTCTGGGAGACCCAGTACTTC
CDR3: CASSLTGGTLAGVWETQYF

D: TRBD1
size: -
J: TRBJ2-7
V: TRBV28
DNA: TGTGCCAGCAGTTTTCCCGGACAGGCCTATAGGGGGTCCTACGAGCAGTACTTC
CDR3: CASSFPGQAYRGSYEQYF

D: -
size: once
J: TRBJ2-7
V: TRBV15
DNA: TGTGCCACCAGCAGGCCCGGGTCCTACGAGCAGTACTTC
CDR3: CATSRPGSYEQYF

D: -
size: -
J: TRBJ2-1
V: TRBV10-3
DNA: TGTGCCATCATGGGGGAGGCCTACAATGAGCAGTTCTTC
CDR3: CAIMGEAYNEQFF

D: -
size: -
J: TRBJ2-7
V: TRBV7-8
DNA: TGTGCCAGCAGCTTCCGGGAACTTTTACACTACGAGCAGTACTTC
CDR3: CASSFRELLHYEQYF

D: -
size: -
J: TRBJ1-3
V: TRBV9
DNA: TGTGCCAGCAGCTCCCACTCCAGGGCAGTCGACCGGGACTCTGGAAACACCATATATTTT
CDR3: CASSSHSRAVDRDSGNTIYF

D: -
size: -
J: TRBJ1-3
V: TRBV7-2
DNA: TGTGCCAGCAGTCCCGGGGGAACCCTGTACACCATATATTTT
CDR3: CASSPGGTLYTIYF

D: -
size: -
J: TRBJ1-1
V: TRBV6-1
DNA: TGTGCCAGCAGTGACCTTGACCAAGAAGCTTTCTTT
CDR3: CASSDLDQEAFF

D: -
size: -
J: TRBJ2-7
V: TRBV7-2
DNA: TGTGCCAGCAGCTTATTCGGGGAATACGAGCAGTACTTC
CDR3: CASSLFGEYEQYF

D: -
size: -
J: TRBJ2-5
V: TRBV20-1
DNA: TGCAGTGCTAGACTAGCGACCCAGTACTTC
CDR3: CSARLATQYF

D: -
size: -
J: TRBJ1-1
V: TRBV11-1
DNA: TGTGCCAGCAGCCTGGGCACTGAAGCTTTCTTT
CDR3: CASSLGTEAFF

D: -
size: -
J: TRBJ1-1
V: TRBV9
DNA: TGTGCCAGCAGCGTTGGCAGAGGACAGCCATCGAACACTGAAGCTTTCTTT
CDR3: CASSVGRGQPSNTEAFF

D: -
size: -
J: TRBJ2-5
V: TRBV3-1/TRBV3-2
DNA: TGTGCCAGCAGCCAAGATCAAATTGGAGAGACCCAGTACTTC
CDR3: CASSQDQIGETQYF

D: -
size: -
J: TRBJ2-7
V: TRBV19
DNA: TGTGCCAGTAGTAGGGGGGAGGATTCCTACGAGCAGTACTTC
CDR3: CASSRGEDSYEQYF

D: -
size: once
J: TRBJ2-6
V: TRBV4-2
DNA: TGTGCCAGCAGCCAAGGTGCTGGGGCCAACGTCCTGACTTTC
CDR3: CASSQGAGANVLTF

D: TRBD1
size: -
J: TRBJ1-6
V: TRBV6-5
DNA: TGTGCCAGCGCAGGGGGGGCTCCCTATAATTCACCCCTCCACTTT
CDR3: CASAGGAPYNSPLHF

D: -
size: -
J: TRBJ1-1
V: TRBV29-1
DNA: TGCAGCGTTGTTGGGGGTGGGGAGAACACTGAAGCTTTCTTT
CDR3: CSVVGGGENTEAFF

D: TRBD1
size: -
J: TRBJ1-1
V: TRBV2
DNA: TGTGCCAGCAGGGGACAGTTGAACACTGAAGCTTTCTTT
CDR3: CASRGQLNTEAFF

D: -
size: -
J: TRBJ1-5
V: TRBV11-3
DNA: TGTGCCAGCAGCTCTCCTCTGAGGCCCCAGCATTTT
CDR3: CASSSPLRPQHF

D: -
size: once
J: TRBJ2-1
V: TRBV28
DNA: TGTGCCAGCAGTTCGGCCGGGACCATGGAGAATGAGCAGTTCTTC
CDR3: CASSSAGTMENEQFF

D: -
size: -
J: TRBJ1-3
V: TRBV29-1
DNA: TGCAGCGCCGGGACTGCTGGAAACACCATATATTTT
CDR3: CSAGTAGNTIYF

D: -
size: -
J: TRBJ1-3
V: TRBV7-8
DNA: TGTGCCAGCAGCTTAAGAAGCCACCCACAGCCCTCTGGAAACACCATATATTTT
CDR3: CASSLRSHPQPSGNTIYF

D: -
size: -
J: TRBJ1-4
V: TRBV6-5
DNA: TGTGCCAGCAGTTACGTCGGGAAGGAAAAACTGTTTTTT
CDR3: CASSYVGKEKLFF

D: -
size: -
J: TRBJ2-1
V: TRBV6-1
DNA: TGTGCCAGCAGTGAAAGGGATGAGCAGTTCTTC
CDR3: CASSERDEQFF

D: -
size: -
J: TRBJ1-2
V: TRBV6-2/TRBV6-3
DNA: TGTGCCAGCAGTTACCCCAGCTATGGCTACACCTTC
CDR3: CASSYPSYGYTF

D: TRBD1
size: -
J: TRBJ2-7
V: TRBV27
DNA: TGTGCCAGCAGCCCTCTCCAGGGGGCGGCTTTCTACGAGCAGTACTTC
CDR3: CASSPLQGAAFYEQYF

D: -
size: -
J: TRBJ2-3
V: TRBV24-1
DNA: TGTGCCACCAGAAAACAAAGCACAGATACGCAGTATTTT
CDR3: CATRKQSTDTQYF

D: TRBD1
size: -
J: TRBJ1-5
V: TRBV6-6
DNA: TGTGCCAGCAGTTCCAGGACAGGGCAGCCCCAGCATTTT
CDR3: CASSSRTGQPQHF

D: -
size: -
J: TRBJ2-5
V: TRBV14
DNA: TGTGCCAGCAGCCAAGAGCCCCCGGACGGACAAGAGACCCAGTACTTC
CDR3: CASSQEPPDGQETQYF

D: TRBD1
size: -
J: TRBJ1-5
V: TRBV28
DNA: TGTGCCAGCAGTTTCTCGGATACAGGGGGCAGGCAGCCCCAGCATTTT
CDR3: CASSFSDTGGRQPQHF

D: -
size: -
J: TRBJ1-6
V: TRBV11-1
DNA: TGTGCCAGCAGCTACGCTGGCTCCTATAATTCACCCCTCCACTTT
CDR3: CASSYAGSYNSPLHF

D: -
size: -
J: TRBJ1-4
V: TRBV29-1
DNA: TGCAGTTATTGTGATCCCTCCAAAGATGAAAAACTGTTTTTT
CDR3: CSYCDPSKDEKLFF

D: TRBD2
size: once
J: TRBJ2-3
V: TRBV27
DNA: TGTACTTCGCGGGGGTCGGTTACGCAGTATTTT
CDR3: CTSRGSVTQYF

D: -
size: -
J: TRBJ2-3
V: TRBV27
DNA: TGTGCCAGCAGTTCCCCGGGGGTTGAAGATACGCAGTATTTT
CDR3: CASSSPGVEDTQYF

D: TRBD2
size: -
J: TRBJ2-5
V: TRBV9
DNA: TGTGCCAGCACCCAAGCGGGAGCACTCCAAGAGACCCAGTACTTC
CDR3: CASTQAGALQETQYF

D: -
size: -
J: TRBJ2-5
V: TRBV7-9
DNA: TGTGCCAGCAGTTCAGTGCGGTTTCAGGAGACCCAGTACTTC
CDR3: CASSSVRFQETQYF

D: -
size: -
J: TRBJ2-6
V: TRBV5-1
DNA: TGCGCCAGCACCGACTCTTCTGGGGCCAACGTCCTGACTTTC
CDR3: CASTDSSGANVLTF

D: -
size: -
J: TRBJ1-1
V: TRBV11-2
DNA: TGTGCCAGCAGCTTAGGGAGAGCTGAAGCTTTCTTT
CDR3: CASSLGRAEAFF

D: -
size: -
J: TRBJ2-7
V: TRBV6-1
DNA: TGTGCCAGCAGTGAATGGTACGAGCAGTACTTC
CDR3: CASSEWYEQYF

D: TRBD1
size: -
J: TRBJ1-2
V: TRBV30
DNA: TGTGCCTGGACAGGGGGATATACCTACACCTTC
CDR3: CAWTGGYTYTF

D: TRBD1
size: -
J: TRBJ1-1
V: TRBV11-2
DNA: TGTGCCAGCAGCAGGCCCACAGGGGGTACTGAAGCTTTCTTT
CDR3: CASSRPTGGTEAFF

D: -
size: -
J: TRBJ2-1
V: TRBV27
DNA: TGTGCCAGCAGTTTAGGCAGGACCCACAATGAGCAGTTCTTC
CDR3: CASSLGRTHNEQFF

D: -
size: -
J: TRBJ1-2
V: TRBV3-1/TRBV3-2
DNA: TGTGCCAGCAGCCAAGACAGCAGCCGGGGCTACACCTTC
CDR3: CASSQDSSRGYTF

D: -
size: -
J: TRBJ1-1
V: TRBV4-1
DNA: TGCGCCAGCAGCCAATGGGGGTATGGGAACACTGAAGCTTTCTTT
CDR3: CASSQWGYGNTEAFF

D: -
size: -
J: TRBJ2-2
V: TRBV27
DNA: TGTGCCAGCAGTTTATGGGCGGGACAGTTACGCACCGGGGAGCTGTTTTTT
CDR3: CASSLWAGQLRTGELFF

D: -
size: -
J: TRBJ1-1
V: TRBV9
DNA: TGTGCCAGCAGCCCCCGGGGCACTGAAGCTTTCTTT
CDR3: CASSPRGTEAFF

D: -
size: -
J: TRBJ2-7
V: TRBV13
DNA: TGTGCCAGCAGCTTGAGGGTGTTCAACGAGCAGTACTTC
CDR3: CASSLRVFNEQYF

D: TRBD1
size: -
J: TRBJ2-4
V: TRBV4-3
DNA: TGCGCCAGCAGCCCCCGTCCCCTAATTCCGGGACAGGGTCAAAACATTCAGTACTTC
CDR3: CASSPRPLIPGQGQNIQYF

D: -
size: -
J: TRBJ1-2
V: TRBV5-6
DNA: TGTGCCAGCAGCTTAGGAAGCTATGGCTACACCTTC
CDR3: CASSLGSYGYTF

D: -
size: once
J: TRBJ2-5
V: TRBV19
DNA: TGTGCCAGTAGTCCCGGGACCGAGGAGACCCAGTACTTC
CDR3: CASSPGTEETQYF

D: -
size: -
J: TRBJ1-2
V: TRBV6-5
DNA: TGTGCCAGCAGTTACTCGATCGGGGCTAACTATGGCTACACCTTC
CDR3: CASSYSIGANYGYTF

D: -
size: -
J: TRBJ1-3
V: TRBV4-1
DNA: TGCGCCAGCAGCCGATCAGGGGACGTCTCTGGAAACACCATATATTTT
CDR3: CASSRSGDVSGNTIYF

D: TRBD1
size: once
J: TRBJ1-4
V: TRBV13
DNA: TGTGCCAGCAGCCTAGGGACAGGGGACGAAAAACTGTTTTTT
CDR3: CASSLGTGDEKLFF